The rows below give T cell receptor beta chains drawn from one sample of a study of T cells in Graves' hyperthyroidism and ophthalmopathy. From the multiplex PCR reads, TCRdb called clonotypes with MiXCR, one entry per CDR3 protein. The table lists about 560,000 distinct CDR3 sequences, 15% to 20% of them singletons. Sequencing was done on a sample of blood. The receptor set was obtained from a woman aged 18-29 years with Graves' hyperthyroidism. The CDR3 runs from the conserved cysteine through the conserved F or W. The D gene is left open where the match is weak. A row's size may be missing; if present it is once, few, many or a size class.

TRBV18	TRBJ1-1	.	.	TGTGCCAGCTCAGCTCAGGGGAGGGGGATGAACACTGAAGCTTTCTTT	CASSAQGRGMNTEAFF
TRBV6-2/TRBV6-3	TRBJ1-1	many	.	TGTGCCAGCAGTACCCCGTTCGAGGGAAACACTGAAGCTTTCTTT	CASSTPFEGNTEAFF
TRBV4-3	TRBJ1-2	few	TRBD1	TGCGCCAGCAGCCAAGATATGGGACAGAGCGATGTCTATGGCTACACCTTC	CASSQDMGQSDVYGYTF
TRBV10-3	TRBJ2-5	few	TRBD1	TGTGCCATCAGGGAAACAGGGGGCTCAAAGACCCAGTACTTC	CAIRETGGSKTQYF
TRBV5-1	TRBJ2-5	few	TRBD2	TGCGCCAGCAGCTGGCCGCCTCTAGCGGGGTCAAAGGCCCAGTACTTC	CASSWPPLAGSKAQYF
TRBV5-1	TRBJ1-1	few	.	TGCGCCAGCAGCTTGCAGGGACGTGAAGCTTTCTTT	CASSLQGREAFF
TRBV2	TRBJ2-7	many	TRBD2	TGTGCCAGCAGTGTTCGGACTAGCGGGAGGCACGAGCAGTACTTC	CASSVRTSGRHEQYF
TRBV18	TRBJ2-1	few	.	TGTGCCAGCTCACCACGACGGGGACTCAATGAGCAGTTCTTC	CASSPRRGLNEQFF
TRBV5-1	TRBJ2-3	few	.	TGCGCCAGCAGAATAGGACCTGGAAGCACAGATACGCAGTATTTT	CASRIGPGSTDTQYF
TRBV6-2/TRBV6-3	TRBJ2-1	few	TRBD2	TGTGCCAGCAGTTACGTAGCGGGGGGGTTCGGTGAGCAGTTCTTC	CASSYVAGGFGEQFF
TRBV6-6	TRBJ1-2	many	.	TGTGCCAGCAGTTACGAGGGGGTGAGTGGCTACACCTTC	CASSYEGVSGYTF
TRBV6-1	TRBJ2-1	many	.	TGTGCCAGCAGGGGTATCGTGCGGGGTAGCTCCTACAATGAGCAGTTCTTC	CASRGIVRGSSYNEQFF
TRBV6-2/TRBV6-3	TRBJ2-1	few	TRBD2	TGTGCCAGCAGTTACTTGCCTAGCGGGAGGGCCTACAATGAGCAGTTCTTC	CASSYLPSGRAYNEQFF
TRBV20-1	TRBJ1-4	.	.	TGCAGTGCTAGAGACCCGGGAGGGGGAACTAATGAAAAACTGTTTTTT	CSARDPGGGTNEKLFF
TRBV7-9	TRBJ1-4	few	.	TGTGCCAGCAGCTTAGGACGCAGGGCCTCTTGGGATGAAAAACTGTTTTTT	CASSLGRRASWDEKLFF
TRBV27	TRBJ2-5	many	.	TGTGCCAGCAGTTTCTTAGGACTGGTTAAGACCCAGTACTTC	CASSFLGLVKTQYF
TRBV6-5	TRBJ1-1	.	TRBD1	TGTGCCAGCAGTTACTCGATTTCACAGGGGATGAACACTGAAGCTTTCTTT	CASSYSISQGMNTEAFF
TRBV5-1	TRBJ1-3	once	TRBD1	TGCGCCAGCAGCCACAGGGGCCTCTTCTCTGGAAACACCATATATTTT	CASSHRGLFSGNTIYF
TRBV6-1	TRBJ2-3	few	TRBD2	TGTGCCAGCAGTGAAGCGGTCGGGGGGGCCACAGATACGCAGTATTTT	CASSEAVGGATDTQYF
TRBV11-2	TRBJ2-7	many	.	TGTGCCAGCAGCCCCCGAGGGAACCCCTACGAGCAGTACTTC	CASSPRGNPYEQYF
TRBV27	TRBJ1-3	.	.	TGTGCCAGCAGTTTATCGAATCTGGGGGGCTGTGGAAACACCATATATTTT	CASSLSNLGGCGNTIYF
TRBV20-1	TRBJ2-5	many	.	TGCAGTGCTCCACGGATTTCCGGGGGCGTCCAAGAGACCCAGTACTTC	CSAPRISGGVQETQYF
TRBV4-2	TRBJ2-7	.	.	TGTGCCAGCAGCCATCCCAATACCGCGGACGGCTCCTACGAGCAGTACTTC	CASSHPNTADGSYEQYF
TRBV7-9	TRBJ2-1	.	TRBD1	TGTGCCAGTCGCGATGGGACAGGGGACAATGAGCAGTTCTTC	CASRDGTGDNEQFF
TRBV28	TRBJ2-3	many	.	TGTGCCAGCAGTTTATGGGGGAGGCCTAGCACAGATACGCAGTATTTT	CASSLWGRPSTDTQYF
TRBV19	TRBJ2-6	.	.	TGTGCCAGTAGTATATCGGGGCTAGGGGCCAACGTCCTGACTTTC	CASSISGLGANVLTF
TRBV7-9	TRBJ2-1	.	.	TGTGCCAGCAGATCACCTTTTTACAATGAGCAGTTCTTC	CASRSPFYNEQFF
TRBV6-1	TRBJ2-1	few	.	TGTGCCAGCAGTAACGCCGGGGCTAGTGGTGAGCAGTTCTTC	CASSNAGASGEQFF
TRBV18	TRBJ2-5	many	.	TGTGCCAGCTCACCACTTCGGGGTTCGGAGACCCAGTACTTC	CASSPLRGSETQYF
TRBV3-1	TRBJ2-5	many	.	TGTGCCAGCAGCCAAGATGAGGGGAATGGCGAGACCCAGTACTTC	CASSQDEGNGETQYF
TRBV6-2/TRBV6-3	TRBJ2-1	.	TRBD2	TGTGCCAGCAGTTATTCCGGGGGGGCCGTCGATGAGCAGTTCTTC	CASSYSGGAVDEQFF
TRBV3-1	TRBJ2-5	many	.	TGTGCCAGCAGCCAAGGACGTGTGGAAGAGACCCAGTACTTC	CASSQGRVEETQYF
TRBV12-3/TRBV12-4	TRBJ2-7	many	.	TGTGCCAGCAGTTTACAGGGTGTGGGGTACGAGCAGTACTTC	CASSLQGVGYEQYF
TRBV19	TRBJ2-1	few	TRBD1	TGTGCCAGTTCGTTGGACAGGGGGCTACTGGAGCAGTTCTTC	CASSLDRGLLEQFF
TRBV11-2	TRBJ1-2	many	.	TGTGCCAGCAGCTCCAATCGGGGACCTAACGGGGACTATGGCTACACCTTC	CASSSNRGPNGDYGYTF
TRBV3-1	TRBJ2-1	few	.	TGTGCCAGCAGCCAAGATAAGGAGACCGGGGCCCGGGATGAGCAGTTCTTC	CASSQDKETGARDEQFF
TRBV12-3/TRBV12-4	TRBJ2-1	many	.	TGTGCCAGCACGCTCGCGAATGAGCAGTTCTTC	CASTLANEQFF
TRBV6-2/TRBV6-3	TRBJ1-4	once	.	TGTGCCAGCAGCGTGGGGGCCGCTAATGAAAAACTGCTTTTT	CASSVGAANEKLLF
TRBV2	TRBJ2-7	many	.	TGTGCCAGCAGTGAAGATGGTCCTTACTACGAGCAGTACTTC	CASSEDGPYYEQYF
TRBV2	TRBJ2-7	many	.	TGTGCCAGCAGTGAGTCGGCAGCCTCCTACGAGCAGTACTTC	CASSESAASYEQYF
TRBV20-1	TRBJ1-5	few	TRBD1	TGCAGTGCTAGAGACGCCGGGACAGGGGTTCCCAATCAGCCCCAGCATTTT	CSARDAGTGVPNQPQHF
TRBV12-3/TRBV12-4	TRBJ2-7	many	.	TGTGCCAGCAGTTTAGCGCGAGGGGACCGCTACGAGCAGTACTTC	CASSLARGDRYEQYF
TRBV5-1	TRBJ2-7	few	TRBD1	TGCGCCAGCAGCTTAACAGGGGCGTTGCCTTACGAGCAGTACTTC	CASSLTGALPYEQYF
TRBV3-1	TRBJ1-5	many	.	TGTGCCAGCAGCCGGGGGGGCCTTCAGCCCCAGCATTTT	CASSRGGLQPQHF
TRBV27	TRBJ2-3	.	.	TGTGCCAGCAGTTTAAAAGGGGGAAGGGGCACAGATACGCAGTATTTT	CASSLKGGRGTDTQYF
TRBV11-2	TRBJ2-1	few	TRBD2	TGTGCCAGCCGACCATCAACCGGGACTAGCGGGGCCCCCCACCAGTTCTTC	CASRPSTGTSGAPHQFF
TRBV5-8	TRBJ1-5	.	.	TGTGCCAGCAGCCACCCGTGGTCTGGGGCCAATCAGCCCCAGCATTTT	CASSHPWSGANQPQHF
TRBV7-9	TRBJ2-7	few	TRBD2	TGTGCCAGCAGACCCCCCCTAGCGGGGTCCCCCTACGAGCAGTACTTC	CASRPPLAGSPYEQYF
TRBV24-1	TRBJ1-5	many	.	TGTGCCACCCGGACAGTCCAAGAAAATCAGCCCCAGCATTTT	CATRTVQENQPQHF
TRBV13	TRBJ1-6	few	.	TGTGCCAGCAGCTTACGGTCAGGGTCCTGGTATAATTCACCCCTCCACTTT	CASSLRSGSWYNSPLHF
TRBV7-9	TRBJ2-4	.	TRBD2	TGTGCCAGCAGCACCTATCTAGCGGGAGCCAAAAACATTCAGTACTTC	CASSTYLAGAKNIQYF
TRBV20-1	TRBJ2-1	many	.	TGCAGTGCTAGAGATTACCTTTCTCGTTCCTACAATGAGCAGTTCTTC	CSARDYLSRSYNEQFF
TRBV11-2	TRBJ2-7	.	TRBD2	TGTGCCAGCAGCTTAGTTCTAGCGGGAGGGTACGAGCAGTACTTC	CASSLVLAGGYEQYF
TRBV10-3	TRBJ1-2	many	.	TGTGCCATCAGTGAGTCGGCGAGATATGGCTACACCTTC	CAISESARYGYTF
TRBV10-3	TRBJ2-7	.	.	TGTGCCATCAGAAAGACGACAGAGCCCTCCTACGAGCAGTACTTC	CAIRKTTEPSYEQYF
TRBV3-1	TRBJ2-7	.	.	TGTGCCAGCAGCCCTTGGGGCGGGGTGAGCTCCTACGAGCAGTACTTC	CASSPWGGVSSYEQYF
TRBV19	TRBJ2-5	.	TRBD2	TGTGCCAGTAGTATATCTGCGGGAGGCAACCAAGAGACCCAGTACTTC	CASSISAGGNQETQYF
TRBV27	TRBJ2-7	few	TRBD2	TGTGCCAGCAGCCCCGAGGGGGCGGGAGGGCTCGAGCAGTACTTC	CASSPEGAGGLEQYF
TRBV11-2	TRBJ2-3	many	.	TGTGCCAGCAGCTCCTCCCCGATCCGCGCAGATACGCAGTATTTT	CASSSSPIRADTQYF
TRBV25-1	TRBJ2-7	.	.	TGTGCCAGCAGTGCCAACTCCCCGCAGTACTTC	CASSANSPQYF